This T cell receptor beta chain was sequenced for a study of T-cell reconstitution after alpha-beta-depleted transplantation in children. As it was prepared, the TCRbeta library received unique molecular identifiers. In TCRdb, the PCR reads were re-called with MiXCR into one record per CDR3 protein. The sample includes some 200,000 distinct CDR3 sequences, 9.7% of them seen just once. This CDR3 is 13 amino acids long. Germline lookup yields CDR1 MNHEY and CDR2 SMNVEV (reference sequence). V shed 1 base and J shed 6 bases, with 6 bases lying between them. This clonotype was seen many times. This TCR was recovered from a human donor who donated a stem cell graft to a child with SCID. This sample comprised PBMCs from the stem cell graft donor, obtained from the stem cell graft. This chain uses TRBV27 with TRBJ2-2; a weak D match, TRBD2 (5 bases). In DNA form, the CDR3 reads TGTGCCAGCAGTTTATTGAGGGCCGGGGAGCTGTTTTTT. Protein product: CASSLLRAGELFF.